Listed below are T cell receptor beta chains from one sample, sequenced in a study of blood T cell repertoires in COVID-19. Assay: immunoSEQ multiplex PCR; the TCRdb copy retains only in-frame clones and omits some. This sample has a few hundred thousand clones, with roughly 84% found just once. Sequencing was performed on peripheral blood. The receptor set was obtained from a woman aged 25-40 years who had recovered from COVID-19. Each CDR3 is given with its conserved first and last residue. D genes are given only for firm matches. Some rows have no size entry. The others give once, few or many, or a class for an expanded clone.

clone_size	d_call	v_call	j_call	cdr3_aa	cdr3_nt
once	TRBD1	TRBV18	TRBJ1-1	CASSLGSQGAGAFF	TGTGCCAGCTCACTCGGTTCACAGGGGGCTGGAGCTTTCTTT
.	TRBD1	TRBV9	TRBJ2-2	CASSTPGTGASTGELFF	TGTGCCAGCAGCACTCCCGGGACAGGGGCTTCTACCGGGGAGCTGTTTTTT
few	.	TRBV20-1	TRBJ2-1	CSAELGGAQFF	TGCAGTGCGGAGTTGGGGGGAGCTCAGTTCTTC
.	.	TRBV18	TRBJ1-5	CASSLQDRNQPQHF	TGTGCCAGCTCACTCCAGGACAGAAATCAGCCCCAGCATTTT
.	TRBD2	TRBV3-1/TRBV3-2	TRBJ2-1	CASSPAAGSKKQFF	TGTGCCAGCAGCCCCGCAGCGGGGAGTAAAAAGCAGTTCTTC
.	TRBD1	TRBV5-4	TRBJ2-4	CASSPTGGYAKNIQYF	TGTGCCAGCAGCCCCACAGGGGGCTATGCCAAAAACATTCAGTACTTC
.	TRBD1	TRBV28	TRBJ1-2	CASGVAGGLYGYTF	TGTGCCAGCGGGGTGGCAGGGGGCCTCTATGGCTACACCTTC
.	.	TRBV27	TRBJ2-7	CASSEGGGAYEQYF	TGTGCCAGCAGCGAAGGAGGGGGGGCCTACGAGCAGTACTTC
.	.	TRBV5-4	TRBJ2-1	CASSLGQVTYNEQFF	TGTGCCAGCAGCTTGGGACAGGTAACCTACAATGAGCAGTTCTTC
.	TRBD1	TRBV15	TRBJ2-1	CATSRVRKTGANEQFF	TGTGCCACCAGCAGAGTTCGGAAAACAGGGGCCAATGAGCAGTTCTTC
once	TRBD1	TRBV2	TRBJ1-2	CASSEGQGAWGYTF	TGTGCCAGCAGTGAGGGACAGGGCGCGTGGGGCTACACCTTC
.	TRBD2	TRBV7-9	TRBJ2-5	CASSPLAGEEETQYF	TGTGCCAGCAGCCCACTAGCGGGAGAAGAGGAGACCCAGTACTTC
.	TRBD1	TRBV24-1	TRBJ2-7	CATSRTGRSYEQYF	TGTGCCACCAGCCGGACAGGCAGAAGCTACGAGCAGTACTTC
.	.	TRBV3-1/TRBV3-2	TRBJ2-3	CASSQAPTSTDTQYF	TGTGCCAGCAGCCAAGCACCGACTAGCACAGATACGCAGTATTTT
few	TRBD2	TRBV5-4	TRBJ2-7	CASSSGGLAGVYEQYF	TGTGCCAGCAGCTCTGGCGGATTAGCGGGAGTATACGAGCAGTACTTC
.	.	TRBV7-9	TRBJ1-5	CASSLGQAQPQHF	TGTGCCAGCAGCTTAGGGCAGGCTCAGCCCCAGCATTTT
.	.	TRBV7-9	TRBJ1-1	CASSLDTGNTEAFF	TGTGCCAGCAGCTTAGACACAGGGAACACTGAAGCTTTCTTT
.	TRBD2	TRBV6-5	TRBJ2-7	CASSETSGTYEQYF	TGTGCCAGCAGCGAGACTAGCGGGACCTACGAGCAGTACTTC
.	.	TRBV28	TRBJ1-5	CATIFDGGGNQPQHF	TGTGCCACCATCTTTGATGGAGGGGGCAATCAGCCCCAGCATTTT
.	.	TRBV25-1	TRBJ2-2	CASSASGANTGELFF	TGTGCCAGCAGTGCATCAGGGGCTAACACCGGGGAGCTGTTTTTT
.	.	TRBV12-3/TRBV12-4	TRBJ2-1	CASSLDRRDEQFF	TGTGCCAGCAGTCTAGATCGGAGGGATGAGCAGTTCTTC
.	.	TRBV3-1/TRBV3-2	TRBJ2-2	CASSQAAATPYTGELFF	TGTGCCAGCAGCCAAGCGGCGGCTACTCCGTACACCGGGGAGCTGTTTTTT
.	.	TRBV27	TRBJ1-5	CASSLTAYGYQPQHF	TGTGCCAGCAGTTTAACTGCTTATGGTTATCAGCCCCAGCATTTT
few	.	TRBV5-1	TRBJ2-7	CASSPRQDFSYEQYF	TGCGCCAGCAGCCCGCGACAGGACTTCTCCTACGAGCAGTACTTC
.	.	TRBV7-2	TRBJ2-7	CASSPWRVGGEQYF	TGTGCCAGCAGCCCTTGGCGTGTGGGGGGCGAGCAGTACTTC
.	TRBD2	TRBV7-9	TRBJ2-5	CASSRTGTSEETQYF	TGTGCCAGCAGCCGCACCGGGACTAGCGAAGAGACCCAGTACTTC
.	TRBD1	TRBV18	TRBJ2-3	CASSPTGTATDTQYF	TGTGCCAGCTCACCCACCGGGACAGCAACAGATACGCAGTATTTT
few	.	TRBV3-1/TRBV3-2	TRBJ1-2	CASSLIQDYGYTF	TGTGCCAGCAGCCTGATACAGGATTATGGCTACACCTTC
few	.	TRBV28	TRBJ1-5	CASCSGARTQPQHF	TGTGCCAGCTGCAGCGGGGCCAGAACACAGCCCCAGCATTTT
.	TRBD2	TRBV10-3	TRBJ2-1	CAISESGSGRYNEQFF	TGTGCCATCAGTGAGTCGGGAAGCGGGAGGTACAATGAGCAGTTCTTC
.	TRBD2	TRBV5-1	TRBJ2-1	CASSPGLAGEEQFF	TGCGCCAGCAGCCCTGGACTAGCGGGGGAGGAGCAGTTCTTC
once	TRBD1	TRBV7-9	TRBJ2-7	CASSIPDRGSYEQYF	TGTGCCAGCAGTATTCCGGACAGGGGGAGCTACGAGCAGTACTTC
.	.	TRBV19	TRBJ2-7	CASSEEGSVLTYEQYF	TGTGCCAGTAGTGAAGAGGGCAGTGTTCTGACCTACGAGCAGTACTTC
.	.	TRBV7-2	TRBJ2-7	CASSLLYEQYF	TGTGCCAGCAGCTTATTATACGAGCAGTACTTC